A selection of T cell receptor beta chains follows, all from one sample in a study of T cells expressing NK-cell markers. TCRdb re-analyzed the 5' RACE reads; it lists each CDR3 protein once, without DNA. This table lists a few hundred thousand distinct CDR3 sequences. Sequencing was performed on blood T cells: a sorted CD56 or NKG2C T cell subset, CD4+ or CD8+ T cells, or bulk PBMC T cells (not recorded which). The receptors originated from a man aged 18 to 30 in good health. The CDR3 runs from the conserved cysteine through the conserved F or W.

CDR3: CSARSGGGRGNEQFF
J: TRBJ2-1
V: TRBV20-1

CDR3: CASRTLTRKGTDTQYF
J: TRBJ2-3
V: TRBV27

CDR3: CASWADTYNEQFF
J: TRBJ2-1
V: TRBV6-6

CDR3: CASSLVLAGEQETQYF
J: TRBJ2-5
V: TRBV12-3/TRBV12-4

CDR3: CASSPRTGPSEKLFF
J: TRBJ1-4
V: TRBV12-3/TRBV12-4

CDR3: CAISDGSSYEQYF
J: TRBJ2-7
V: TRBV10-3

CDR3: CASSYGTSGRVYNEQFF
J: TRBJ2-1
V: TRBV5-1

CDR3: CASSVHRSGYGYTF
J: TRBJ1-2
V: TRBV6-1

CDR3: CASSPGPIADIQYF
J: TRBJ2-4
V: TRBV12-3/TRBV12-4

CDR3: CASSYLDEQFF
J: TRBJ2-1
V: TRBV14

CDR3: CASSVATSSGDPYNEQFF
J: TRBJ2-1
V: TRBV9

CDR3: CASSDEALNNEQFF
J: TRBJ2-1
V: TRBV7-3

CDR3: CASSPDSGRIYNEQFF
J: TRBJ2-1
V: TRBV4-3

CDR3: CASSLADQDNTEAFF
J: TRBJ1-1
V: TRBV5-1

CDR3: CATSDFPQGGETQYF
J: TRBJ2-5
V: TRBV24-1

CDR3: CASSLRQFSTDTQYF
J: TRBJ2-3
V: TRBV7-9

CDR3: CSVGQDLNYGYTF
J: TRBJ1-2
V: TRBV29-1

CDR3: CSASRAMTGKGFF
J: TRBJ2-1
V: TRBV20-1

CDR3: CASSVELASSNEQFF
J: TRBJ2-1
V: TRBV9

CDR3: CATSDRQGGEKLFF
J: TRBJ1-4
V: TRBV24-1

CDR3: CASRQLAGDRSNQPQHF
J: TRBJ1-5
V: TRBV6-1

CDR3: CASSLIGTSLREQFF
J: TRBJ2-1
V: TRBV5-1

CDR3: CASSFPTGEQFF
J: TRBJ2-1
V: TRBV6-5

CDR3: CASSAEWEETQYF
J: TRBJ2-5
V: TRBV7-6

CDR3: CASSGSGTGPQYF
J: TRBJ2-5
V: TRBV2

CDR3: CASSLALAGGQETQYF
J: TRBJ2-5
V: TRBV5-5